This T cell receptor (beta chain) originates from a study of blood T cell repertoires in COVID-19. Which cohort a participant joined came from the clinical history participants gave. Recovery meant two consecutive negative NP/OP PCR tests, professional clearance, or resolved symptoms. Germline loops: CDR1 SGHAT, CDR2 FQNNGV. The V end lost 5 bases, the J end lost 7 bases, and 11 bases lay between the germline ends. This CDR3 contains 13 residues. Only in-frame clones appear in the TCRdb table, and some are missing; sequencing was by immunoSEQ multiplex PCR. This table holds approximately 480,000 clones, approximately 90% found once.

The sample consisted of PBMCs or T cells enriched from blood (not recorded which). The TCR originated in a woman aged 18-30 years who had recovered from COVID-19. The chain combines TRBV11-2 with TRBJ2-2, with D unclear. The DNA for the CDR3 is TGTGCCAGCAGCCCTCTCTCGGTCGGGGAGCTGTTTTTT. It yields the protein CASSPLSVGELFF. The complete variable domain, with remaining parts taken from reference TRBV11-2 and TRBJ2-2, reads EAGVAQSPRYKIIEKRQSVAFWCNPISGHATLYWYQQILGQGPKLLIQFQNNGVVDDSQLPKDRFSAERLKGVDSTLKIQPAKLEDSAVYLCASSPLSVGELFFGEGSRLTVL.